This TCR beta chain appears in the sequencing data of a study of identical twins. The sample holds many counts of this clonotype. Its antigen is as yet unknown. Between the trimmed V and J ends, which lost 1 base and 6 bases, there was a span of 11 bases. CDR1 and CDR2 (germline): SGHRS, YFSETQ. The length of the CDR3 is 15 residues. The cDNA had a unique molecular identifier and a template-switch universal primer site. TCRdb reprocessed the 5' RACE reads via MiXCR and lists one record per CDR3 protein. The sample carries 570,000 or so distinct CDR3 sequences, 9.5% to 10% recorded once. Notes on the study in general: Conclusions came from cross-sectional statistical analysis, not from following the same donors. Twins showed weaker excess sharing in their beta out-of-frame sequences.

In every case, the donor was a healthy Caucasian. This sample was shared with a second study, whose subject was yellow fever vaccine responses in identical twins.

The chain carries TRBV5-1 and TRBJ1-6; the D is unclear. The TCR sequence derives from a woman in her late teens or twenties in good health. The sequencing sample was made of PBMCs. The CDR3 DNA reads TGCGCCAGCAGCTTGAATGCACACACTAATTCACCCCTCCACTTT. Translating gives CASSLNAHTNSPLHF.